This T cell receptor (beta chain) is drawn from a study of T-cell reconstitution after alpha-beta-depleted transplantation in children. Looked up from germline, CDR1 is MNHNS and CDR2 is SASEGT. Trimming removed 5 bases from V and 4 bases from J, with 14 bases in between. The CDR3 is made up of 14 amino acids. During its preparation, the TCRbeta library received unique molecular identifiers. TCRdb called the PCR reads again in MiXCR, with one record for every CDR3 protein. The top ten hold over 9.5% of the sample, which has more than 250,000 distinct CDR3 sequences, more than 9% seen once. This clonotype was recorded at least ten times.

This receptor was obtained from a human donor who donated a stem cell graft to a child with SCID. The V gene is TRBV6-1, the J gene TRBJ1-1, with D possibly matching TRBD1 (5 bases). The input for sequencing was PBMCs from the stem cell graft donor, taken from the stem cell graft. The chain's CDR3 is CASSKQARGTEAFF. The CDR3 DNA reads TGTGCCAGCAGTAAACAGGCCCGGGGCACTGAAGCTTTCTTT.